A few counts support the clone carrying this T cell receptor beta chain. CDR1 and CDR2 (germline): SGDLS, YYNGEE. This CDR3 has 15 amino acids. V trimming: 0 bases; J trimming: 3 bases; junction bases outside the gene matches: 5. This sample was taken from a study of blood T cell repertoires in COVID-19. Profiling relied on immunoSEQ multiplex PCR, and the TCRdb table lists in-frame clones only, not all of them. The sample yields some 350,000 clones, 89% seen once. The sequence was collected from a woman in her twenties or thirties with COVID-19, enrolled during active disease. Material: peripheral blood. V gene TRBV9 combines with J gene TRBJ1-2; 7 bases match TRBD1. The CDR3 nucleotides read TGTGCCAGCAGCGTAGAGACAGGGTTGGACTATGGCTACACCTTC. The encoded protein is CASSVETGLDYGYTF.